This T cell receptor beta chain was identified during a study of CD8+ T cells in alopecia areata. About the research overall: Treated patients were given oral tofacitinib, which was dosed at 5 to 10 mg twice daily. General study results and limits: The study found that many expanded lesional clones persisted in scalp and blood during tofacitinib. Baseline CD8+ expansion's link to response remains uncertain, as there was one nonresponder.

Following extraction, RNA underwent reverse transcription to cDNA, which served as the sequencing template. Sequencing was performed with immunoSEQ multiplex PCR; in TCRdb, only in-frame clones are kept and a portion is missing. The table includes about 100,000 clones, about 44% detected once. On this clone itself: What it binds is unknown.

The treatment is: oral pan-JAK inhibitor, 5-10 mg twice daily. The length of the CDR3 is 17 residues. With V trimmed by 3 bases and J by 2 bases, 8 bases remained unmatched. Germline V gene data show CDR1 as SQVTM and CDR2 as ANQGSEA. The receptor was isolated from a human donor with alopecia areata. This rearrangement joins TRBV29-1 to TRBJ2-3, with TRBD2 matching 13 bases. Material: CD8+ T cells sorted from blood, obtained at week 24, from a patient treated with tofacitinib. CDR3 residues: CSVDDTSGRAVTDTQYF. In nucleotides, the CDR3 is TGCAGCGTTGATGACACTAGCGGGAGGGCGGTCACAGATACGCAGTATTTT.